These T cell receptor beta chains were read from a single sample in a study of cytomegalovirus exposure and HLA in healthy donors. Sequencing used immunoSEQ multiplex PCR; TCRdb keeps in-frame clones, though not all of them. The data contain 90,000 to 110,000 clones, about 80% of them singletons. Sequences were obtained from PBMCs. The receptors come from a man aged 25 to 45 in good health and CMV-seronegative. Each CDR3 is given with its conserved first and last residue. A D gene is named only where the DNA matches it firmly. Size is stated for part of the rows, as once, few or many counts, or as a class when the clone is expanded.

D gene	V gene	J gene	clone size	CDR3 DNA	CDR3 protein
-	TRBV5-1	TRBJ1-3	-	TGCGCCAGCAGCGACAGTGGAAACACCATATATTTT	CASSDSGNTIYF
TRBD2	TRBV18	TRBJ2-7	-	TGTGCCAGCTCACCACTACTAGCGGGAGGGATCGAGCAGTACTTC	CASSPLLAGGIEQYF
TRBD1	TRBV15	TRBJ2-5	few	TGTGCCACCAGCAGGGACAGGGGGAAAGAGACCCAGTACTTC	CATSRDRGKETQYF
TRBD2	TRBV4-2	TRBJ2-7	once	TGTGCCAGCAGCCAAGATGGGGGTAGCGGGGGCCTTTCCTACGAGCAGTACTTC	CASSQDGGSGGLSYEQYF
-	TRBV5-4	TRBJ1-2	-	TGTGCCAGCAGCTTCAGGGGCGCCGCTATCTTAGACTTC	CASSFRGAAILDF
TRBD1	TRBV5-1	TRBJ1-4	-	TGCGCCAGCAGCTTTGCACCGGGACAGGTCGTTTGGGGGCTGTTTTTT	CASSFAPGQVVWGLFF
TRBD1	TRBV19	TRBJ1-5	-	TGTGCCAGTACCGAGCTAAAAAGACAGGGAGGAAAGAGTCCCCAGCATTTT	CASTELKRQGGKSPQHF
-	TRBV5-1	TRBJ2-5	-	TGCGCCAGCAGCTTGGTCGCGGGGTGGGAGACCCAGTACTTC	CASSLVAGWETQYF
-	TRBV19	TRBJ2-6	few	TGTGCCAGTAGTGTACGACTCGACTCCTCTGGGGCCAACGTCCTGACTTTC	CASSVRLDSSGANVLTF
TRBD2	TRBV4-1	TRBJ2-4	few	TGCGCCAGCAGTCCCCTGGGACTAGCACAAAACATTCAGTACTTC	CASSPLGLAQNIQYF
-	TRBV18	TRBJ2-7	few	TGTGCCAGCTCACCATTGATCCTTCCGACCGGGGAGCAGTACTTC	CASSPLILPTGEQYF
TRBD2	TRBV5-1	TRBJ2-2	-	TGCGCCAGCAGCTCGACTAGCGGATACACCGGGGAGCTGTTTTTT	CASSSTSGYTGELFF
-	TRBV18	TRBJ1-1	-	TGTGCCAGCTCCTCCGACAAGAACACTGAAGCTTTCTTT	CASSSDKNTEAFF
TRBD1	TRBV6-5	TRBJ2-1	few	TGTGCCAGCAGACTCAGTTGGACAGGGAACAATGAGCAGTTCTTC	CASRLSWTGNNEQFF
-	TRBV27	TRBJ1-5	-	TGTGCCAGCAGCCGGGGAGGAGATAGCAATCAGCCCCAGCATTTT	CASSRGGDSNQPQHF
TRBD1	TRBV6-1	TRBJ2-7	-	TGTGCCAGCAGTGAAGAGGACAGGGGAGTCTACGAGCAGTACTTC	CASSEEDRGVYEQYF
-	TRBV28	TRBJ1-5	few	TGTGCCAGCAGTTCAGGTTGGGCGCCCCAGCATTTT	CASSSGWAPQHF
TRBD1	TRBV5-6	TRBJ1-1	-	TGTGCCAGCAGCTGGACAGGCGCTGAAGCTTTCTTT	CASSWTGAEAFF
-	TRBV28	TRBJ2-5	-	TGTGCCAGCAGCCAGACAGGGAGTCCCTCCAAGAGGAGGGCCCAGTACTTC	CASSQTGSPSKRRAQYF
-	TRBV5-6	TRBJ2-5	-	TGTGCCAGCAGCTTGGGCCGGAGGACAGAGACCCAGTACTTC	CASSLGRRTETQYF
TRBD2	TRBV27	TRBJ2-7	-	TGTGCCAGCAGTTTATACCCGGGAGGTGGTAACGAGCAGTACTTC	CASSLYPGGGNEQYF
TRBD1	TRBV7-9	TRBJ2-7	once	TGTGCCAGCAGCTTAGTTTCGACAGGGTTCGACGAGCAGTACTTC	CASSLVSTGFDEQYF
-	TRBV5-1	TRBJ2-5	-	TGCGCCAGCAGCTTGGCAACTAGTTCAACAGAGACCCAGTACTTC	CASSLATSSTETQYF
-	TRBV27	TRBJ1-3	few	TGTGCCAGCAGTTTATCGGGGGGTATAGGAAACACCATATATTTT	CASSLSGGIGNTIYF
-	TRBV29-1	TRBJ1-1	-	TGCAGCGTTCCCGGCTCCAGACAGACAATGAACACTGAAGCTTTCTTT	CSVPGSRQTMNTEAFF
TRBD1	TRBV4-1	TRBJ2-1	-	TGCGCCAGCAGCCAGCCGACCCGGGACAGGGGGCACCGACAGCAGTTCTTC	CASSQPTRDRGHRQQFF
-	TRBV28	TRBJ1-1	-	TGTGCCAGCAGTTTAGGGGGGGACACTGAAGCTTTCTTT	CASSLGGDTEAFF
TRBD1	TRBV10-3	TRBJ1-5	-	TGTGCCATCAGTACGACAGGGGAGAATCAGCCCCAGCATTTT	CAISTTGENQPQHF
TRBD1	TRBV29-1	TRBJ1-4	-	TGCAGCGTTGGGACAGGTGCCGATGGGGAAAAACTGTTTTTT	CSVGTGADGEKLFF
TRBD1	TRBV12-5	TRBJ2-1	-	TGTGCTAGTGGGACTCCCCGGACAGGGGCCAACAATGAGCAGTTCTTC	CASGTPRTGANNEQFF
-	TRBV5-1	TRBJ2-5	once	TGCGCCAGCAGCTTGTTGTTATTCGGGGGGCGAGAGACCCAGTACTTC	CASSLLLFGGRETQYF
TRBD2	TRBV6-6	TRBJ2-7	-	TGTGCCAGTGCCGGGACTAGCGGGAGGTTGCAGTACTTC	CASAGTSGRLQYF
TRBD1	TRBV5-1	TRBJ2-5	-	TGCGCCAGCCGACCGACAGGGGGATCGGAGACCCAGTACTTC	CASRPTGGSETQYF
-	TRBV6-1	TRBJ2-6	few	TGTGCCAGCAGTGAGTTCCCAGGGGCCAACGTCCTGACTTTC	CASSEFPGANVLTF
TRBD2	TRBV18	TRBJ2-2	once	TGTGCCAGCTCACCACAACACTCCCCGGGACTAGCGGGAGCGGAGGGGGAGCTGTTTTTT	CASSPQHSPGLAGAEGELFF
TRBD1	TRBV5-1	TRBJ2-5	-	TGCGCCAGCAGTCTGGACAGGGCAGCGACCCAGTACTTC	CASSLDRAATQYF
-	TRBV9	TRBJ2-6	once	TGTGCCAGCAGCCCGCTCACTACCTCTGGGGCCAACGTCCTGACTTTC	CASSPLTTSGANVLTF
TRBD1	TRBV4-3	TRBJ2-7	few	TGCGCCAGCAGCCAAGCAGCAGGGGGCAAAGGTGGGTCCTACGAGCAGTACTTC	CASSQAAGGKGGSYEQYF
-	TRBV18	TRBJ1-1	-	TGTGCCAGCTCACCGGCGATCTCCGGGTCAACGGAAGCTTTCTTT	CASSPAISGSTEAFF
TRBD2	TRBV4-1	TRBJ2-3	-	TGCGCCAGCAGCCAAGAGTGGCTAGCGGGCACAGATACGCAGTATTTT	CASSQEWLAGTDTQYF
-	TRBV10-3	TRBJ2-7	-	TGTGCCATCAGTGAGTCCAGCCGGCAGGGCCCCTACGAGCAGTACTTC	CAISESSRQGPYEQYF
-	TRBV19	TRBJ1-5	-	TGTGCCAGTAGAGCCGACAGACAGTATAGCAATCAGCCCCAGCATTTT	CASRADRQYSNQPQHF
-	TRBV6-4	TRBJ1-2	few	TGTGCCAGCAGTGACTTCTCTCGAGGGCACGGCTACACCTTC	CASSDFSRGHGYTF
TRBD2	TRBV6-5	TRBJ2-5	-	TGTGCCAGCAGTTACCTAGCGGGGGGCCGAGGAGAGACCCAGTACTTC	CASSYLAGGRGETQYF
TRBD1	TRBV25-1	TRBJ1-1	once	TGTGCCAGCAGGGGGACAGGGAGTGTGAACACTGAAGCTTTCTTT	CASRGTGSVNTEAFF
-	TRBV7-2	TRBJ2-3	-	TGTGCCAGCAGCCTTCTCAGCGGAGGCCACACAGATACGCAGTATTTT	CASSLLSGGHTDTQYF
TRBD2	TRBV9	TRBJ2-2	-	TGTGCCAGCAGCGCCCAGCGGGGTTACACCGGGGAGCTGTTTTTT	CASSAQRGYTGELFF
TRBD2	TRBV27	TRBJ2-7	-	TGTGCCAGCTCCAAGCTGACTAGCGGGAGGGCGGGCGAGCAGTACTTC	CASSKLTSGRAGEQYF
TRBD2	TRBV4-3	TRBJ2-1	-	TGCGCCAGCAGCCAAGATCGCACGGTCAGAGCGGGGGAAGGGAATGAGCAGTTCTTC	CASSQDRTVRAGEGNEQFF
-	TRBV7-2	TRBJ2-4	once	TGTGCCAGCAGCTTAGCGCGAGGACAACTAGCCAAAAACATTCAGTACTTC	CASSLARGQLAKNIQYF
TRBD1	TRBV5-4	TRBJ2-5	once	TGTGCCAGCACCCGCCGGGACAGGGGACAAGAGACCCAGTACTTC	CASTRRDRGQETQYF
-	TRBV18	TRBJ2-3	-	TGTGCCAGCTCACCATCTTTTGGGGTAGGGGAAGATACGCAGTATTTT	CASSPSFGVGEDTQYF
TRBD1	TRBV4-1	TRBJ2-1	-	TGCGCCAGCAGCCGAGAGGGACAGGGGGCCTTAGAGCAGTTCTTC	CASSREGQGALEQFF
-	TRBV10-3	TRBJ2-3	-	TGTGCCATCAGTGGACAGAGCACAGATACGCAGTATTTT	CAISGQSTDTQYF
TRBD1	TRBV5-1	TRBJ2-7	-	TGCGCCAGCAGCACGGACGGGACAGGGGTCTCCTACGAGCAGTACTTC	CASSTDGTGVSYEQYF
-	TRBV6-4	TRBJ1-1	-	TGTGCCAGCAGTGACGGGCAGGAGGGGACTGAAGCTTTCTTT	CASSDGQEGTEAFF
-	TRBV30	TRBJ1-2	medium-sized	TGTGCCTGGAGTACAGGGCAATCCCTCTATGGCTACACCTTC	CAWSTGQSLYGYTF
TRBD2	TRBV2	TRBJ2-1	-	TGTGCCAGCGGACCGGGACTAGCGGGATCCGGGGAGCAGTTCTTC	CASGPGLAGSGEQFF
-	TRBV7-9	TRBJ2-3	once	TGTGCCAGCAGCTTTGAACAGGGCCTCACAGATACGCAGTATTTT	CASSFEQGLTDTQYF